Following are 19 T cell receptor beta chains from one sample sequenced in a study of blood T cells in healthy people across ages. A sample-barcoded 5' primer and a J-beta primer mix were used in a second PCR of roughly 6 to 11 cycles. TCRdb reprocessed the 5' RACE reads via MiXCR and lists one record per CDR3 protein. Of more than 900,000 distinct CDR3 sequences listed, 25% to 35% are singletons. The data were also submitted as part of a second study, on T cells of mothers and their children.

The sequenced sample consisted of blood. The receptors here all came from a woman aged 35 to 49 in good health.

This clonotype was seen only a few times. The chain links TRBV5-1 to TRBJ2-1; 11 bases match TRBD2. J gave up 0 bases and V 5 bases, and 13 bases lay outside the gene matches. This CDR3 spans 19 amino acids. Germline CDR1 and CDR2: SGHRS and YFSETQ. The CDR3, as DNA: TGCGCCAGCAGTAAGGCTAGCGGGGGGTATTATAGCTCCTACAATGAGCAGTTCTTC. Translation gives CASSKASGGYYSSYNEQFF.

The chain recombines TRBV7-8 with TRBJ1-5, with 9 bases identical to TRBD1. Losses at the gene ends were 8 bases for V and 8 bases for J; bases not matched to a gene: 7. Germline CDR1 SGHVS, CDR2 FQNEAQ. The CDR3 loop spans 13 amino acids. CDR3 protein: CASALDRGKPQHF. The CDR3 bases are TGTGCCAGCGCTTTGGACAGGGGAAAGCCCCAGCATTTT.

This clonotype was observed many times. CDR3 DNA sequence: TGCAGTGCTAGAGATAGGTCGAGCCCAATAACTAACTATGGCTACACCTTC. Protein sequence: CSARDRSSPITNYGYTF. J is TRBJ1-2 and V is TRBV20-1, with unresolved D. CDR3 size: 17 residues. Per germline, CDR1 DFQATT and CDR2 SNEGSKA (reference sequence). V gave up 0 bases and J gave up 0 bases, with 17 bases separating them.

The chain carries TRBV6-2 or TRBV6-3 and TRBJ2-4; a weak D match, TRBD1 (5 bases). The better agreement between TRBJ2-7 and the DNA end casts doubt on the J call. This CDR3 contains 12 residues. Germline assignment: CDR1 MNHEY and CDR2 SVGEGT. As DNA, the CDR3 is TGTGCCAACAGGTCCCGATCCTACGAGCAGTACTTC. It translates to CANRSRSYEQYF.

The rearrangement uses TRBV5-1 and TRBJ2-5; 12 bases match TRBD2. The CDR3 has 15 amino acids. Germline CDR1 reads SGHRS; CDR2 reads YFSETQ. V shed 6 bases and J 7 bases; nucleotides not matched to a gene: 10. CDR3 coding DNA: TGCGCCAGCATGACTAGCGGGGGCCCCGAACGGACCCAGTACTTC. It yields the protein CASMTSGGPERTQYF.

This clonotype turned up a few times. The chain combines TRBV20-1 with TRBJ2-3; D remains unclear. Trimming cost V 1 base and J 5 bases, with 4 bases left between them. The CDR3 spans 11 residues. Germline values: CDR1 DFQATT, CDR2 SNEGSKA (reference sequence). CDR3 amino acids: CSARVRDTQYF. DNA of the CDR3: TGCAGTGCTAGAGTTCGAGATACGCAGTATTTT.

This clonotype has only a few counts. V and J are TRBV18 and TRBJ1-2; D remains ambiguous. Looked up from germline, CDR1 is KGHSH and CDR2 is LQKENI. This CDR3 has 14 amino acids. The V gene lost 0 bases and the J gene lost 3 bases, with 8 bases spanning the gap. CDR3 in amino acids: CASSPPPAYYGYTF. DNA for the CDR3: TGTGCCAGCTCACCACCGCCAGCTTACTATGGCTACACCTTC. The entire variable domain, with the rest obtained from reference TRBV18 and TRBJ1-2, is as follows: NAGVMQNPRHLVRRRGQEARLRCSPMKGHSHVYWYRQLPEEGLKFMVYLQKENIIDESGMPKERFSAEFPKEGPSILRIQQVVRGDSAAYFCASSPPPAYYGYTFGSGTRLTVV.

This rearrangement joins TRBV5-1 to TRBJ2-1; 8 bases agree with TRBD2. This CDR3 region has 16 residues. Germline CDR1 is SGHRS and CDR2 is YFSETQ. After removal of 3 bases from V and 8 bases from J, the junction contained 13 bases not matched to a gene. CDR3 coding DNA: TGCGCCAGCAGCTCGGTGGCCAGCGGGGGAACCTATGAGCAGTTCTTC. It encodes CASSSVASGGTYEQFF.

The chain combines TRBV27 with TRBJ1-2, with D tentatively TRBD1 (5 bases). There are 14 residues in the CDR3. The germline V and J ends were trimmed by 5 bases and 7 bases, with 17 bases remaining between them. From germline, CDR1 is MNHEY and CDR2 SMNVEV (reference sequence). The CDR3 DNA is TGTGCCAGCAGTCTTCGGGACGGGCGGAGTGGCTACACCTTC. Translating gives CASSLRDGRSGYTF.

This clonotype was observed many times. The rearrangement joins TRBV7-2 to TRBJ2-7, with D possibly TRBD2 on 7 matching bases. The CDR3 loop spans 15 amino acids. The V gene lost 8 bases and the J gene lost 0 bases, with 17 bases spanning the gap. Germline V CDR1 and CDR2: SGHTA, FQGNSA. CDR3 protein: CASSPGRGPSYEQYF. The CDR3 coding sequence is TGTGCCAGCTCCCCGGGGCGGGGGCCCTCCTACGAGCAGTACTTC. Filled out from reference TRBV7-2 and TRBJ2-7, the complete variable domain reads GAGVSQSPSNKVTEKGKDVELRCDPISGHTALYWYRQSLGQGLEFLIYFQGNSAPDKSGLPSDRFSAERTGGSVSTLTIQRTQQEDSAVYLCASSPGRGPSYEQYFGPGTRLTVT.

This clonotype was counted many times. The chain has TRBV20-1 and TRBJ2-7, with 8 bases fitting TRBD1. Germline CDR1 reads DFQATT; CDR2 reads SNEGSKA (reference sequence). J lost 4 bases, V lost 6 bases, and 23 bases had no gene match. The CDR3 extends over 18 amino acids. The CDR3: CSAKRSRAGGARPYEQYF. The DNA of the CDR3 is TGCAGTGCCAAGAGATCCAGGGCAGGGGGCGCTAGGCCTTACGAGCAGTACTTC.

This clonotype has just a few counts. The DNA of the CDR3 is TGTGCCAGCAGTCCCGGGACAACCTCCTACGAGCAGTACTTC. Encoded protein: CASSPGTTSYEQYF. The gene calls are TRBV3-1 and TRBJ2-7; the D gene is possibly TRBD1 (6 bases). Germline-derived CDR1 and CDR2 are LGHDT and YNNKEL (reference sequence). This CDR3 region has 14 residues. Trimming removed 6 bases at V and 0 bases at J, with 12 bases between.

The CDR3 loop is CASRVYQGAGGAFF. The CDR3 DNA sequence: TGTGCCAGCAGAGTATACCAGGGAGCGGGAGGGGCTTTCTTT. V usage is TRBV6-1 and J usage is TRBJ1-1; the D gene is possibly TRBD1 (5 bases). Trimming shortened V by 6 bases and J by 11 bases, and 22 bases separated the two germline ends. Looked up from germline, CDR1 is MNHNS and CDR2 is SASEGT. This CDR3 is built from 14 residues.

This clonotype has more than one count but fewer than ten. This sequence joins TRBV5-1 and TRBJ1-1; no clear D gene. V lost 4 bases, J lost 5 bases, and 15 bases lay in between. The CDR3 spans 14 residues. Germline loops: CDR1 SGHRS, CDR2 YFSETQ. CDR3 protein: CASSDPDGETEAFF. The CDR3 coding sequence is TGCGCCAGCAGCGACCCGGACGGCGAGACTGAAGCTTTCTTT.

The genes are TRBV25-1 and TRBJ1-1; the match to TRBD1 covers 8 bases. V trimming: 6 bases; J trimming: 4 bases; junction bases outside the gene matches: 10. Germline V CDR1 and CDR2: MGHDK, SYGVNS. The CDR3 sequence is 15 residues long. CDR3 loop: CASRAQGEESTEAFF. The DNA for the CDR3 is TGTGCCAGCAGAGCACAGGGGGAAGAGAGCACTGAAGCTTTCTTT.

There are a few counts of this clonotype. This rearrangement joins TRBV20-1 to TRBJ1-2; D gene ambiguous. V dropped 1 base and J dropped 2 bases, with 14 bases sitting between them. This CDR3 contains 15 residues. Germline assignment: CDR1 DFQATT and CDR2 SNEGSKA (reference sequence). The CDR3 loop reads CSARATDRHNYGYTF. For the CDR3, the DNA is TGCAGTGCTAGAGCTACAGATCGCCACAACTATGGCTACACCTTC.

About this clonotype: A much larger clone differs from this one at a single base, so this may be a read error. The chain recombines TRBV9 with TRBJ2-4, with D unclear. The assigned J gene may be wrong: the sequence end matches TRBJ2-5 better. Germline-derived CDR1 and CDR2 are SGDLS and YYNGEE. The CDR3 loop spans 13 amino acids. The CDR3, as DNA: TGTGCCAGCGGCGTAGAATTTCAAGAGACCCAGTACTTC. This sequence encodes CASGVEFQETQYF.

The chain recombines TRBV7-3 with TRBJ1-2; D is possibly TRBD1 (5 bases). The germline V gene has CDR1 SGHTA and CDR2 FQGTGA. This CDR3 has 14 residues. V lost 5 bases, J lost 6 bases, and 16 bases lay in between. CDR3 bases: TGTGCCAGCAGCCCCAAGGGGACGGCTGATGGCTACACCTTC. Its protein product is CASSPKGTADGYTF.

This clonotype came up many times. V and J are TRBV15 and TRBJ2-4; D is possibly TRBD2 (7 bases). Between the trimmed V and J ends, which lost 5 bases and 1 base, there was a span of 12 bases. Germline loops: CDR1 LNHNV, CDR2 YYDKDF (reference sequence). This CDR3 is 15 amino acids long. CDR3 sequence: CATSAGGPAKNIQYF. CDR3 in DNA: TGTGCCACCAGCGCCGGGGGGCCCGCCAAAAACATTCAGTACTTC.